This T cell receptor (beta chain) was retrieved from a study of spatial heterogeneity in lung cancer. With respect to this clonotype: Its antigen is currently unknown.

All TCR cDNA molecules were individually tagged with a unique molecular identifier. TCRdb reprocessed the 5' RACE reads with MiXCR, giving one entry per CDR3 protein. The table shows a few thousand distinct CDR3 sequences, with less than 35% occurring only once. Study results and caveats: How many expanded intratumoral alpha and beta TCRs were present tracked the tumor mutation count, which was a count of nonsynonymous mutations.

Stated time point: sample taken at primary tumor resection. Samples were obtained from about 75 donors, all untreated early-stage non-small cell lung cancer patients. The sample here was lung tumor tissue, taken at surgery. The clonotype was recovered from a female donor with early-stage non-small cell lung cancer.

The DNA of the CDR3 is TGTGCCAGCAGACCTACAGGGTCTGGGGCCAACGTCCTGACTTTC. As protein: CASRPTGSGANVLTF. The V call is TRBV7-3, the J call TRBJ2-6, with a weak D call TRBD1 (6 bases). V lost 6 bases to trimming and J lost 1 base, with 10 bases between them. The CDR3 covers 15 residues. The V gene's germline CDR1 is SGHTA and CDR2 FQGTGA.